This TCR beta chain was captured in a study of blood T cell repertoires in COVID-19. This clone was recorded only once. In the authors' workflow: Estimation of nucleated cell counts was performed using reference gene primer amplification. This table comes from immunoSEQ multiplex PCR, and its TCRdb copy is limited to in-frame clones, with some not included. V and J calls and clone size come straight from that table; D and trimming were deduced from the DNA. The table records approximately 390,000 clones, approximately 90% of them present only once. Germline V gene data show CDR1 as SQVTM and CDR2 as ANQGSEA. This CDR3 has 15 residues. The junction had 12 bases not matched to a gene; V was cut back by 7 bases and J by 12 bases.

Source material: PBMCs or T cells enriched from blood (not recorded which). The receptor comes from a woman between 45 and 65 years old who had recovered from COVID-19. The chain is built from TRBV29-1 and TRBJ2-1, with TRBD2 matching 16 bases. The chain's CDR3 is CSATTGTSGGASQFF. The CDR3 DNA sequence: TGCAGCGCTACCACCGGGACTAGCGGGGGGGCGTCGCAGTTCTTC.